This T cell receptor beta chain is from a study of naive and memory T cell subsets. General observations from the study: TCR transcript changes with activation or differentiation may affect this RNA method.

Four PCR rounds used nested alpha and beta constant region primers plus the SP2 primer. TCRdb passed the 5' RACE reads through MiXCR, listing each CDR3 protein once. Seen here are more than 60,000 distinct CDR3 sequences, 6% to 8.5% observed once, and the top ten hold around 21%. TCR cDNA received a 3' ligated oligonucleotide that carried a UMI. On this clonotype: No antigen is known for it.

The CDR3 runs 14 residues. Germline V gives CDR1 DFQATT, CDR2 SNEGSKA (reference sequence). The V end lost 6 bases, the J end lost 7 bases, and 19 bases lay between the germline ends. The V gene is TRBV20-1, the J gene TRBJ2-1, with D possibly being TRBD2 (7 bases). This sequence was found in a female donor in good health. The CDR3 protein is CSATSGGGANEQFF. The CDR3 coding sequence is TGCAGTGCCACCAGTGGGGGGGGCGCGAATGAGCAGTTCTTC.